The present T cell receptor (beta chain) was sequenced within a study of T-cell memory formation after mild COVID-19. Study background: The TCR clusters were mostly specific to one donor.

TCRdb itself ran the 5' RACE reads through MiXCR, one entry per CDR3 protein. The sample yields about 470,000 distinct CDR3 sequences, around a quarter seen once. Study-wide results and caveats: For contracting clones, CD4+ ones sat mainly in CM and EM, CD8+ in EMRA.

This clonotype appeared a few times. No antigen is known for it. The sample was PBMCs or a T cell subset sorted from them (not recorded which). The TCR originated in an adult woman who had mild COVID-19 (a few samples of this study predate the infection). Cell type and time point are not known.

The CDR3 DNA sequence: TGTGCCAGCAGGACGTGGGGGCAGGCGGTCTACTCCTACAATGAGCAGTTCTTC. Its protein product is CASRTWGQAVYSYNEQFF. The rearrangement uses TRBV6-6 and TRBJ2-1; possible D gene TRBD1, 6 bases. The length of the CDR3 is 18 residues. Trimming shortened V by 6 bases and J by 0 bases, and 21 bases separated the two germline ends. CDR1 and CDR2 (germline): MNHNY, SVGAGI (reference sequence).